These 11 T cell receptor beta chains originate from one sample sequenced in a study of CD8+ T cells in alopecia areata. Extraction of RNA preceded its reverse transcription into cDNA, which served as the sequencing template. Some clones are missing from TCRdb's copy, which holds only in-frame ones; the method was immunoSEQ multiplex PCR. This sample has 140,000 to 150,000 clones, with about 51% found just once. The specimen was CD4+ T cells sorted from blood, collected at week 0. All receptors derive from a human donor with alopecia areata.

CDR3 DNA: TGTGCCAGCAGTATTCTGGAGGGGGCCGGAGATACGCAGTATTTT. It translates to CASSILEGAGDTQYF. V and J are TRBV25-1 and TRBJ2-3, with D maybe TRBD1 (7 bases). The germline gives CDR1 MGHDK, CDR2 SYGVNS. The V end lost 5 bases, the J end lost 5 bases, and 17 bases lay between the germline ends. The CDR3 sequence is 15 residues long.

The chain has TRBV7-3 and TRBJ2-1; D is possibly TRBD1 or TRBD2 (5 bases each). Germline CDR1 reads SGHTA; CDR2 reads FQGTGA. V lost 5 bases and J lost 9, with 20 bases in between. This CDR3 is 15 amino acids long. The CDR3 protein is CASSPWSRGAGEQFF. CDR3 in DNA: TGTGCCAGCAGCCCGTGGTCTAGAGGGGCGGGTGAGCAGTTCTTC.

The V and J genes are TRBV30 and TRBJ1-1; unclear D gene. This CDR3 comprises 13 residues. Germline CDR1 GTSNPN, CDR2 SVGIG (reference sequence). V was clipped by 0 bases and J by 7 bases, with 12 bases between them. In nucleotides, the CDR3 is TGTGCCTGGAGTGTCTTTCGGCAGCGTGAAGCTTTCTTT. Protein product: CAWSVFRQREAFF.

This chain uses TRBV10-3 with TRBJ1-2; 11 bases are shared with TRBD1. V lost 3 bases and J lost 7; bases outside the gene matches: 4. Germline CDR1 reads ENHRY; CDR2 reads SYGVKD. The CDR3 spans 14 residues. CDR3 bases: TGTGCCATCAGTGAATCGGACAGGGGGCTTGGCTACACCTTC. This codes for CAISESDRGLGYTF.

The CDR3 sequence: CASSLDQTEQFF. In DNA form, the CDR3 reads TGTGCCAGCAGCTTAGATCAGACAGAGCAGTTCTTC. The rearrangement links TRBV11-2 to TRBJ2-1; D uncertain. V dropped 0 bases and J dropped 10 bases, with 7 bases sitting between them. CDR1 and CDR2 from the germline V gene are SGHAT and FQNNGV. The CDR3 length is 12 residues.

In this sample, this clone turned up a few times. The V and J genes are TRBV4-3 and TRBJ2-3; a possible D gene is TRBD1 (5 bases). V was clipped by 2 bases and J by 8 bases, with 8 bases between them. The germline V gene encodes CDR1 LGHNA and CDR2 YSLEER. The CDR3 is made up of 12 amino acids. CDR3: CASSQPQGTQYF. CDR3 coding DNA: TGCGCCAGCAGCCAACCCCAGGGTACGCAGTATTTT.

V usage is TRBV6-6 and J usage is TRBJ1-1; no clear D gene. Germline V gene sequence: CDR1 MNHNY, CDR2 SVGAGI (reference sequence). The germline V and J ends were trimmed by 2 bases and 1 base, with 8 bases remaining between them. This CDR3 comprises 14 residues. The CDR3 is CASSYAGPNTEAFF. For the CDR3, the DNA is TGTGCCAGCAGTTACGCAGGCCCGAACACTGAAGCTTTCTTT.

The chain carries TRBV29-1 and TRBJ2-5, with 7 nucleotides matching TRBD1. This CDR3 region has 13 residues. The V gene end was trimmed by 7 bases and the J gene end by 4 bases; junction bases not matched to a gene: 9. Germline-derived CDR1 and CDR2 are SQVTM and ANQGSEA. In nucleotides, the CDR3 is TGCAGCGGAAGAAAGGGGGCCGCAGAGACCCAGTACTTC. Its protein product is CSGRKGAAETQYF.

Only a few counts were recorded for this clone. The chain employs TRBV7-3 and TRBJ2-1; TRBD2 matches at 7 bases. The ends lost 3 bases at V and 7 bases at J; junction bases unmatched: 6. The CDR3 spans 14 residues. Germline V gives CDR1 SGHTA, CDR2 FQGTGA. For the CDR3, the DNA is TGTGCCAGCAGCTTCGGCGGGAGCAGTAATGAGCAGTTCTTC. Translation gives CASSFGGSSNEQFF.

This clone has just one count. This chain uses TRBV2 with TRBJ2-7; no reliable D call. The germline V gene has CDR1 SNHLY and CDR2 FYNNEI. V lost 6 bases and J lost 2, with 14 bases in between. The CDR3 extends over 14 amino acids. In nucleotides, the CDR3 is TGTGCCAGCAGAGGTACCATATTAGCCTACGAGCAGTACTTC. This gives the protein CASRGTILAYEQYF.

V and J are TRBV7-9 and TRBJ1-1; 8 positions agree with TRBD1. The CDR3 runs to 13 residues. J was trimmed by 2 bases and V by 11 bases; bases with no gene match: 7. CDR1 SEHNR and CDR2 FQNEAQ come from the germline V gene (reference sequence). The CDR3 DNA reads as TGTGCCGGAATGCAGGGGGCAAACACTGAAGCTTTCTTT. This sequence encodes CAGMQGANTEAFF.